This T cell receptor beta chain was captured in a study of shared clonotypes between healthy human individuals. CD45RO-negative, CCR7-positively selected cells formed the naive CD8 fraction, excluding terminally differentiated effector memory CD45RA+ cells. About this clone: This specimen includes other DNA sequences encoding the same CDR3.

Data came from immunoSEQ multiplex PCR; TCRdb stores just in-frame clones and leaves some out. The sample lists some 2.1 million clones, around 93% seen once, with around 1.7% in the top ten. The CDR3 runs to 14 residues. The V gene's germline CDR1 is SGHKS and CDR2 YYEKEE (reference sequence). Losses at the gene ends were 0 bases for V and 5 bases for J; bases not matched to a gene: 3. The V and J genes are TRBV5-5 and TRBJ1-1; 8 nucleotides agree with TRBD1. Sample: naive CD8+ T cells from PBMCs. The receptor's source is a man aged 18 to 30 in good health. Some clones in this sample may be carry-over from other donors' samples. CDR3 residues: CASSLDRGRTEAFF. In DNA, the CDR3 is TGTGCCAGCAGCTTGGACAGGGGGAGGACTGAAGCTTTCTTT.